This T cell receptor (beta chain) stems from a study of T cells after yellow fever vaccination. Study-level findings and limits: A limited proportion of clonotypes was detected within both the CD4 and CD8 compartments.

CDR1 is LGHNA, CDR2 YNFKEQ, per germline. The trim removed 0 bases at V and 0 bases at J, leaving 5 bases unmatched. CDR3 size: 17 residues. 5'RACE template switching produced TCR cDNA carrying a universal primer site and UMIs. MiXCR was run by TCRdb on the 5' RACE reads, yielding one entry per CDR3 protein. The sample has nearly 300,000 distinct CDR3 sequences, approximately 10% seen once. This clonotype was seen only a few times. The target antigen is unknown. The chain links TRBV4-2 to TRBJ1-5; 7 positions match TRBD1. The receptor's source is a man between 18 and 29 years old who received the YFV17D yellow fever vaccine. The sample here was CD4+ T cells sorted from PBMCs, taken 5 days after the yellow fever booster vaccination. CDR3 loop: CASSQETGTDSNQPQHF. CDR3 bases: TGTGCCAGCAGCCAAGAGACAGGGACTGATAGCAATCAGCCCCAGCATTTT.